The source of this TCR beta chain is a study of yellow fever vaccine responses in identical twins. As for this clonotype: The target antigen is unknown.

TCRdb re-called the RT-PCR reads through MiXCR, storing one row per CDR3 protein. The sample carries 650 to 800 distinct CDR3 sequences, 85% recorded once. Germline values: CDR1 MNHNS, CDR2 SASEGT. V lost 6 bases and J 0 bases, leaving 9 bases between the germline ends. The CDR3 contains 14 residues. Findings and caveats of the study: It has been reported that, in twins, the vaccine T cell response seemed partly convergent and partly personalized.

This specimen was T cells from blood (PBMCs), unsorted or a sorted subset (not recorded which), taken before or after yellow fever vaccination (not recorded which). The chain links TRBV6-1 to TRBJ1-5; maybe TRBD1 (6 bases). The sequence was obtained from a female donor who received the yellow fever vaccine. In DNA form, the CDR3 reads TGTGCCAGCAGGTGGGACATTAGCAATCAGCCCCAGCATTTT. Encoded protein: CASRWDISNQPQHF.